The rows below give T cell receptor beta chains drawn from one sample of a study of CD8 T cells in Susac syndrome. TCRdb ran MiXCR on the immunoSEQ multiplex PCR reads and lists one entry per CDR3 protein. Among a few hundred thousand distinct CDR3 sequences listed, about 91% were seen once. Sequenced: CD4+ T cells from PBMCs. These receptors were obtained from a human donor with multiple sclerosis. Both conserved end residues are part of each CDR3. The D gene is left open where the match is weak. The size entry is marked missing in some rows and otherwise reads once, few, many or a size class.

d_gene	v_gene	len	abundance	j_gene	CDR3nt	CDR3aa
.	TRBV15	14	.	TRBJ1-2	TGTGCCACCAGCAGAGACAGGGCTCTGTATGGCTACACCTTC	CATSRDRALYGYTF
TRBD2	TRBV5-1	14	.	TRBJ2-7	TGCGCCAGCAGCCCGGACGGGGGGTTGTACGAGCAGTACTTC	CASSPDGGLYEQYF
.	TRBV12-3/TRBV12-4	16	.	TRBJ1-2	TGTGCCAGCAGTCTTTCAGGGCCTGGAAATAGCTATGGCTACACCTTC	CASSLSGPGNSYGYTF
.	TRBV2	13	.	TRBJ1-2	TGTGCCAGCAGTGAGGGGAGGGGTCGCGGCTACACCTTC	CASSEGRGRGYTF
.	TRBV20-1	18	once	TRBJ2-1	TGCAGTGCCAGAATCCCTGGCGGGGGCGTAACCGAGGTGAATGAGCAGTTCTTC	CSARIPGGGVTEVNEQFF
TRBD2	TRBV7-2	16	.	TRBJ2-2	TGTGCCAGCAGCTTAGGCGGACTAGGGGCTCCCGGGGAGCTGTTTTTT	CASSLGGLGAPGELFF
.	TRBV7-9	15	.	TRBJ1-4	TGTGCCAGCAGCTTAGCGCTGGGGACTAATGAAAAACTGTTTTTT	CASSLALGTNEKLFF
TRBD1	TRBV5-4	14	.	TRBJ2-2	TGTGCCAGCAGCTTGGGGACAGGCGGCCGGGAGCTGTTTTTT	CASSLGTGGRELFF
.	TRBV2	12	few	TRBJ2-5	TGTGCCAGCAGTGTAGAAGGAGAGACCCAGTACTTC	CASSVEGETQYF
.	TRBV19	15	.	TRBJ1-5	TGTGCCAGTAGTAGGCCCGCCGGGTATAATCAGCCCCAGCATTTT	CASSRPAGYNQPQHF
.	TRBV19	16	.	TRBJ2-2	TGTGCCAGTAGTATAGGGGCTAGCGTGAACACCGGGGAGCTGTTTTTT	CASSIGASVNTGELFF
TRBD1	TRBV11-2	15	.	TRBJ1-4	TGTGCCAGCAGCTCTGGGACAGCAACTAATGAAAAACTGTTTTTT	CASSSGTATNEKLFF
TRBD1	TRBV9	19	.	TRBJ2-1	TGTGCCAGCAGCCCCCGCTCCCCGCGAGACAGGGGGATTGACAATGAGCAGTTCTTC	CASSPRSPRDRGIDNEQFF
TRBD1	TRBV10-3	16	.	TRBJ2-7	TGTGCCATCAGTGCTTCCGGGACAGCCCATTATTACGAGCAGTACTTC	CAISASGTAHYYEQYF
TRBD1	TRBV12-3/TRBV12-4	14	few	TRBJ2-7	TGTGCCAGCAGTTTTCTCCAGGGGGTTAACGAGCAGTACTTC	CASSFLQGVNEQYF
TRBD1	TRBV6-2/TRBV6-3	16	.	TRBJ2-1	TGTGCCAGCAGTTACGTTGCAGGGGGCGCTGGCAATGAGCAGTTCTTC	CASSYVAGGAGNEQFF
.	TRBV7-9	14	.	TRBJ2-7	TGTGCCAGCAGCCACCGGGACCCCCCACACGAGCAGTACTTC	CASSHRDPPHEQYF
.	TRBV7-3	15	.	TRBJ2-5	TGTGCCAGCAGCTTGGGTGGACAGCGCCTAGAGGCCCAGTACTTC	CASSLGGQRLEAQYF
.	TRBV5-4	15	once	TRBJ1-1	TGTGCCAGCAGCTTGGGTCCCCCAGAGAACACTGAAGCTTTCTTT	CASSLGPPENTEAFF
TRBD1	TRBV7-7	15	.	TRBJ2-5	TGTGCTAGCAGCTTAGGGGGCCTTGGCCAAGAGACCCAGTACTTC	CASSLGGLGQETQYF
TRBD2	TRBV20-1	13	.	TRBJ2-7	TGCAGTGCCCCGGGGAGCGGGAGGAGGGAGCAGTACTTC	CSAPGSGRREQYF
TRBD2	TRBV6-1	18	.	TRBJ2-6	TGTGCCAGCAGACGAGCGGGAGGTTGGGTTACTGGGGCCAACGTCCTGACTTTC	CASRRAGGWVTGANVLTF
.	TRBV2	14	.	TRBJ2-7	TGTGCCAGCAGTGAAGCCCGGGACACCAATCCGCAGTACTTC	CASSEARDTNPQYF
TRBD1	TRBV18	16	.	TRBJ1-2	TGTGCCAGCTCACCTCCCGCCCCGGACAGGGATAATGGCTACACCTTC	CASSPPAPDRDNGYTF
.	TRBV11-3	13	.	TRBJ1-2	TGTGCCAGCAGCCCCCGGTCGGGCTATGGCTACACCTTC	CASSPRSGYGYTF
.	TRBV3-1	13	once	TRBJ1-1	TGTGCCAGCAGCCAAGGGACCTACACTGAAGCTTTCTTT	CASSQGTYTEAFF
.	TRBV15	12	.	TRBJ2-7	TGTGCCACCAGCTTAAGCCGCGACGAGCAGTACTTC	CATSLSRDEQYF
.	TRBV14	18	.	TRBJ2-5	TGTGCCAGCAGCCCTTACCTCTTTCCCAGGGTGTACCAAGAGACCCAGTACTTC	CASSPYLFPRVYQETQYF
.	TRBV5-1	13	.	TRBJ1-6	TGCGCCAGCAGCTTGGGGTATAATTCACCCCTCCACTTT	CASSLGYNSPLHF
.	TRBV29-1	11	.	TRBJ2-1	TGCAGCGGGGGGACGTACAATGAGCAGTTCTTC	CSGGTYNEQFF
.	TRBV18	11	.	TRBJ1-1	TGTGCCAGCTCCGGAGGGAGGGAAGCTTTCTTT	CASSGGREAFF
.	TRBV5-1	16	.	TRBJ1-6	TGCGCCAGCAGCTTGCAGGGGACTTCCTATAATTCACCCCTCCACTTT	CASSLQGTSYNSPLHF
.	TRBV6-5	14	.	TRBJ2-3	TGTGCCAGCAGTTACATAACGGGAGCAGATACGCAGTATTTT	CASSYITGADTQYF
TRBD1	TRBV20-1	20	.	TRBJ1-5	TGCAGTGCTTCTGCCGGACTCGGGACAGGGGGTTGGGGAGCCGGGCAGCCCCAGCATTTT	CSASAGLGTGGWGAGQPQHF
.	TRBV12-3/TRBV12-4	12	.	TRBJ2-7	TGTGCCAGCAGTTTGGCACCGGGACATTCGTACTTC	CASSLAPGHSYF
.	TRBV9	18	.	TRBJ1-1	TGTGCCAGCAGCGCGGCACCATCTCAGGGAATCGGGGGGACTGAAGCTTTCTTT	CASSAAPSQGIGGTEAFF
.	TRBV29-1	11	.	TRBJ2-5	TGCAGCGTTGTCGTCCAAGAGACCCAGTACTTC	CSVVVQETQYF
TRBD2	TRBV5-1	16	.	TRBJ2-3	TGCGCCAGCAGCTCCGGGACTAGCGGGGTCACAGATACGCAGTATTTT	CASSSGTSGVTDTQYF
TRBD1	TRBV18	13	.	TRBJ2-4	TGTGCCAGCTCAGCGGACAGGGGAAACATTCAGTACTTC	CASSADRGNIQYF
TRBD2	TRBV5-1	15	.	TRBJ2-1	TGCGCCAGCAGCTCAGCGGGAACTGACTACAATGAGCAGTTCTTC	CASSSAGTDYNEQFF
.	TRBV7-9	13	.	TRBJ2-5	TGTGCCAGCAGCCCCAAGTCCTTGGAGACCCAGTACTTC	CASSPKSLETQYF
.	TRBV18	14	.	TRBJ1-1	TGTGCCAGCTCGGGCGGACAGACAAACACTGAAGCTTTCTTT	CASSGGQTNTEAFF
TRBD2	TRBV3-1	14	.	TRBJ2-5	TGTGCCAGCAACCAACTAGCGGGAGGGGAGACCCAGTACTTC	CASNQLAGGETQYF
.	TRBV12-3/TRBV12-4	14	.	TRBJ1-6	TGTGCCAGCAGTTTAGGGGTCGCCAATTCACCCCTCCACTTT	CASSLGVANSPLHF
TRBD1	TRBV2	15	.	TRBJ2-3	TGTGCCAGCAGAGGTCGGACAGGGGTCGCAGATACGCAGTATTTT	CASRGRTGVADTQYF
.	TRBV12-5	12	.	TRBJ2-5	TGTGCTAGTAGGACGGCCCAAGAGGCCCAGTACTTC	CASRTAQEAQYF
TRBD2	TRBV6-2/TRBV6-3	13	.	TRBJ2-1	TGTGCCGGCAAAGCGGGAGGCTACAATGAGCAGTTCTTC	CAGKAGGYNEQFF
TRBD2	TRBV15	16	.	TRBJ2-3	TGTGCCACCAGCAGAGATCCCGGGGGGTCACGTAATACGCAGTATTTT	CATSRDPGGSRNTQYF
.	TRBV6-5	15	few	TRBJ2-7	TGTGCCAGCAGATTTCATGGGGACGGATCCTACAAGCAGTACTTC	CASRFHGDGSYKQYF
.	TRBV19	14	.	TRBJ1-5	TGTGCCAGTACCAGTATGGGTGACAATCAGCCCCAGCATTTT	CASTSMGDNQPQHF
TRBD2	TRBV6-2/TRBV6-3	15	.	TRBJ2-7	TGTGCCAGCAGTCCGATCAGCGGGAGGGCCGGCGAGCAGTACTTC	CASSPISGRAGEQYF
TRBD1	TRBV20-1	12	.	TRBJ2-5	TGCAGTGCTAGGGGGGACAGACATACCCAGTACTTC	CSARGDRHTQYF
TRBD1	TRBV12-3/TRBV12-4	19	.	TRBJ2-6	TGTGCCAGCAGTTTAGACAGGGGGTTTCGGGGCGGAGGGGCCAACGTCCTGACTTTC	CASSLDRGFRGGGANVLTF
.	TRBV7-6	16	.	TRBJ2-7	TGTGCCAGCAGCCAGGGGCGGGGGACAGTGGGCTACGAGCAGTACTTC	CASSQGRGTVGYEQYF
TRBD2	TRBV6-5	14	.	TRBJ2-5	TGTGCCAGCAGTTTATCGGGACTAAAAGAGACCCAGTACTTC	CASSLSGLKETQYF